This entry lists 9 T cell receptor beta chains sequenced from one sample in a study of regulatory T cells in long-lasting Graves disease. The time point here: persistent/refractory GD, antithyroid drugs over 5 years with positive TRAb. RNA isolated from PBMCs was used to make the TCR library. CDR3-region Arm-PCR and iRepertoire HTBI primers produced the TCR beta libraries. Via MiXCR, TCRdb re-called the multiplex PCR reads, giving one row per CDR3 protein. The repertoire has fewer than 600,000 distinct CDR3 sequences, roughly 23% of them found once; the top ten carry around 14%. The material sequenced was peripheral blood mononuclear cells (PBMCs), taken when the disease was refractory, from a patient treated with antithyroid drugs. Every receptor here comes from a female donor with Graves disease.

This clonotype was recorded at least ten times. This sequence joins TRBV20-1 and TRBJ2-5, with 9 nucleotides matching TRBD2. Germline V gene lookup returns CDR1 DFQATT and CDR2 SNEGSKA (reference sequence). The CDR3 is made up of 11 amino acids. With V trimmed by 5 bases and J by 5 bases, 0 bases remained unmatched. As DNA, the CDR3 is TGCAGTGCTCTAGCGGGGGAGACCCAGTACTTC. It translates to CSALAGETQYF.

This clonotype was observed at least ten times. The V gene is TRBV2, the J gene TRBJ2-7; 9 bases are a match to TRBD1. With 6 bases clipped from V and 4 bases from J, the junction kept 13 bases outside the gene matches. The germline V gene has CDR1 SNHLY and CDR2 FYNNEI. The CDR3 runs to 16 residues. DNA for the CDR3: TGTGCCAGCAGACTTACTCCTGGACAGGGGAGGTACGAGCAGTACTTC. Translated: CASRLTPGQGRYEQYF. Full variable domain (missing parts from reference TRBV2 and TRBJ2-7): EPEVTQTPSHQVTQMGQEVILRCVPISNHLYFYWYRQILGQKVEFLVSFYNNEISEKSEIFDDQFSVERPDGSNFTLKIRSTKLEDSAMYFCASRLTPGQGRYEQYFGPGTRLTVT.

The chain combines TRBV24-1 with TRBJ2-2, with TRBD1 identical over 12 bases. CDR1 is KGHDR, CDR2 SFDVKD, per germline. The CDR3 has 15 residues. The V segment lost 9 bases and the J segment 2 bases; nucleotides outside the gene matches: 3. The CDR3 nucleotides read TGTGCCACCCATGGGACAGGGGGCAACACCGGGGAGCTGTTTTTT. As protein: CATHGTGGNTGELFF.

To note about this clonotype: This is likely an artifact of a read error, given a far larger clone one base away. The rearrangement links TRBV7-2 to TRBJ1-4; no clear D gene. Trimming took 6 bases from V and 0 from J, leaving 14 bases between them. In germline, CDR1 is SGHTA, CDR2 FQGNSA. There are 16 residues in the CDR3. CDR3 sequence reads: CASSSYVKATNEKLFF. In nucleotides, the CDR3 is TGTGCCAGCAGTAGCTATGTTAAGGCAACTAATGAAAAACTGTTTTTT.

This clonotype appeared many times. CDR3 DNA sequence: TGTGCCAGCAGTTCACGGTGGGGCGGGATCGCCTACGAGCAGTACTTC. Translating gives CASSSRWGGIAYEQYF. The chain employs TRBV28 and TRBJ2-7; maybe TRBD2 (6 bases). The CDR3 extends over 16 amino acids. V was cut by 4 bases and J by 2 bases, with 18 bases left in between. Germline V gene data show CDR1 as MDHEN and CDR2 as SYDVKM. Complete variable domain (other parts from reference TRBV28 and TRBJ2-7): DVKVTQSSRYLVKRTGEKVFLECVQDMDHENMFWYRQDPGLGLRLIYFSYDVKMKEKGDIPEGYSVSREKKERFSLILESASTNQTSMYLCASSSRWGGIAYEQYFGPGTRLTVT.

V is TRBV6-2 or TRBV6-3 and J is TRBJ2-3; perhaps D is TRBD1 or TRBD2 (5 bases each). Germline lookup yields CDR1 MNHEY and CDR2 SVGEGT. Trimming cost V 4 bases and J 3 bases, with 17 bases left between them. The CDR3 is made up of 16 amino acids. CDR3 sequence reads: CASSSPSFWGTDTQYF. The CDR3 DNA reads TGTGCCAGCAGTTCACCCTCTTTTTGGGGGACAGATACGCAGTATTTT.

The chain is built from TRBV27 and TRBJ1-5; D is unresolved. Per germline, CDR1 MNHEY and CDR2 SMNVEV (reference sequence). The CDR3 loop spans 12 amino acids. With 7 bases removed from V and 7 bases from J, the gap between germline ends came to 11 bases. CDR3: CASNNPDQPQHF. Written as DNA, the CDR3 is TGTGCCAGCAATAACCCGGACCAGCCCCAGCATTTT.

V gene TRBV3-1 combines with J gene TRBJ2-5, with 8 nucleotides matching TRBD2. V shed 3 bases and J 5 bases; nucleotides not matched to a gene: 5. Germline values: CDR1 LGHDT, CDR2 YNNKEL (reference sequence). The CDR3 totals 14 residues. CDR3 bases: TGTGCCAGCAGCCAGAGCGGGAGCCGCGAGACCCAGTACTTC. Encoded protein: CASSQSGSRETQYF.

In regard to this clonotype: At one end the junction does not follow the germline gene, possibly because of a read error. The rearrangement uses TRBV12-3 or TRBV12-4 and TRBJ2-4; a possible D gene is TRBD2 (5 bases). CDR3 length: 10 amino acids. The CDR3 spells CFKAENIQYF. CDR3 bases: TGCTTTAAAGCGGAAAACATTCAGTACTTC.